These T cell receptor beta chains were read from a single sample in a study of CD4 T cells in relation to SARS-CoV-2 and coronaviruses. The antigens for these receptors are not known. Profiled with immunoSEQ multiplex PCR; TCRdb holds only in-frame clones, not every one. The sample comprises 27,000 or so clones, 73% of which are singletons, and 20% to 25% rests with the top ten. Sequencing was done on a sample of CD4+ T cells from PBMCs, cultured in vitro. The receptors shown here come from a human donor in good health. Each CDR3 is given with its conserved first and last residue. The D gene is left open where the match is weak. Some rows mark clone size as missing; the rest say once, few, many or name a class of expanded clone.

v_gene: TRBV5-4; d_gene: .; abundance: once; j_gene: TRBJ2-3; CDR3aa: CASSLEAGRPDTQYF; CDR3nt: TGTGCCAGCAGCTTGGAGGCGGGGCGACCAGATACGCAGTATTTT
v_gene: TRBV3-1/TRBV3-2; d_gene: TRBD1; abundance: .; j_gene: TRBJ1-1; CDR3aa: CASSPGTGGTEAFF; CDR3nt: TGTGCCAGCAGCCCAGGGACAGGGGGCACTGAAGCTTTCTTT
v_gene: TRBV3-1/TRBV3-2; d_gene: TRBD2; abundance: .; j_gene: TRBJ2-7; CDR3aa: CASSQGLAGLYEQYF; CDR3nt: TGTGCCAGCAGCCAAGGGCTAGCGGGGCTCTACGAGCAGTACTTC
v_gene: TRBV25-1; d_gene: .; abundance: once; j_gene: TRBJ1-1; CDR3aa: CASSFRGAPTNTEAFF; CDR3nt: TGTGCCAGCAGTTTCAGGGGCGCCCCCACGAACACTGAAGCTTTCTTT
v_gene: TRBV18; d_gene: .; abundance: .; j_gene: TRBJ2-1; CDR3aa: CASSSPVLRDNEQFF; CDR3nt: TGTGCCAGCTCATCCCCGGTGTTGCGGGACAATGAGCAGTTCTTC
v_gene: TRBV5-1; d_gene: TRBD1; abundance: once; j_gene: TRBJ1-1; CDR3aa: CASSRGTGNSRDTEAFF; CDR3nt: TGCGCCAGCAGCCGGGGGACAGGGAATTCTCGGGACACTGAAGCTTTCTTT
v_gene: TRBV6-5; d_gene: .; abundance: .; j_gene: TRBJ2-5; CDR3aa: CASSYGETQYF; CDR3nt: TGTGCCAGCAGTTACGGCGAGACCCAGTACTTC
v_gene: TRBV5-1; d_gene: TRBD2; abundance: .; j_gene: TRBJ2-3; CDR3aa: CASSSGLAFLRGTDTQYF; CDR3nt: TGCGCCAGCAGCTCGGGACTAGCCTTCCTTCGAGGCACAGATACGCAGTATTTT
v_gene: TRBV4-3; d_gene: .; abundance: once; j_gene: TRBJ1-2; CDR3aa: CASSQDSLGRGSYGYTF; CDR3nt: TGCGCCAGCAGCCAAGATTCCCTGGGCAGGGGAAGTTATGGCTACACCTTC
v_gene: TRBV11-1; d_gene: TRBD1; abundance: .; j_gene: TRBJ1-6; CDR3aa: CASSLRGPGGSPLHF; CDR3nt: TGTGCCAGCAGCTTACGAGGACCAGGGGGTTCACCCCTCCACTTT
v_gene: TRBV28; d_gene: .; abundance: .; j_gene: TRBJ1-3; CDR3aa: CASIPSSLFSSGNTIYF; CDR3nt: TGTGCCAGCATCCCCAGTTCCTTGTTTTCCTCTGGAAACACCATATATTTT
v_gene: TRBV19; d_gene: .; abundance: .; j_gene: TRBJ1-2; CDR3aa: CASTIVRAENGYTF; CDR3nt: TGTGCCAGTACAATTGTCAGGGCCGAGAATGGCTACACCTTC
v_gene: TRBV5-6; d_gene: .; abundance: .; j_gene: TRBJ1-5; CDR3aa: CASSLTTDQPQHF; CDR3nt: TGTGCCAGCAGCTTAACCACGGATCAGCCCCAGCATTTT
v_gene: TRBV19; d_gene: TRBD1; abundance: .; j_gene: TRBJ2-3; CDR3aa: CASSIQGDGTDTQYF; CDR3nt: TGTGCCAGTAGTATCCAGGGGGACGGCACAGATACGCAGTATTTT
v_gene: TRBV27; d_gene: TRBD2; abundance: .; j_gene: TRBJ2-7; CDR3aa: CASSSLGAGGREQYF; CDR3nt: TGTGCCAGCAGTTCCCTAGGTGCGGGAGGGCGCGAGCAGTACTTC
v_gene: TRBV9; d_gene: .; abundance: .; j_gene: TRBJ1-1; CDR3aa: CASSFRTENTEAFF; CDR3nt: TGTGCCAGCAGCTTCCGGACGGAGAACACTGAAGCTTTCTTT
v_gene: TRBV14; d_gene: .; abundance: .; j_gene: TRBJ1-1; CDR3aa: CASSQVGGMNTEAFF; CDR3nt: TGTGCCAGCAGCCAAGTGGGGGGCATGAACACTGAAGCTTTCTTT
v_gene: TRBV7-2; d_gene: .; abundance: .; j_gene: TRBJ1-1; CDR3aa: CASSQQYILNTEAFF; CDR3nt: TGTGCCAGCAGCCAACAATATATTCTGAACACTGAAGCTTTCTTT
v_gene: TRBV9; d_gene: TRBD1; abundance: .; j_gene: TRBJ2-3; CDR3aa: CASSVGTASTDTQYF; CDR3nt: TGTGCCAGCAGCGTTGGGACAGCTAGCACAGATACGCAGTATTTT
v_gene: TRBV9; d_gene: TRBD1; abundance: .; j_gene: TRBJ2-5; CDR3aa: CASSLRDREMGTQYF; CDR3nt: TGTGCCAGCAGCCTTCGGGACAGGGAAATGGGGACCCAGTACTTC
v_gene: TRBV21-1; d_gene: .; abundance: few; j_gene: TRBJ2-1; CDR3aa: CASKVGGKDYNEQFF; CDR3nt: TGTGCCAGCAAAGTTGGGGGTAAGGATTACAATGAGCAGTTCTTC
v_gene: TRBV7-3; d_gene: .; abundance: few; j_gene: TRBJ1-3; CDR3aa: CASSLGVSGNTIYF; CDR3nt: TGTGCCAGCAGCTTAGGGGTGTCTGGAAACACCATATATTTT
v_gene: TRBV10-1; d_gene: TRBD2; abundance: .; j_gene: TRBJ2-7; CDR3aa: CASSSPSAGGRGYEQYF; CDR3nt: TGCGCCAGCAGCTCCCCATCTGCGGGGGGGAGGGGTTACGAGCAGTACTTC
v_gene: TRBV3-1/TRBV3-2; d_gene: .; abundance: .; j_gene: TRBJ1-1; CDR3aa: CASSQHAANTEAFF; CDR3nt: TGTGCCAGCAGCCAACACGCGGCGAACACTGAAGCTTTCTTT
v_gene: TRBV10-1; d_gene: .; abundance: .; j_gene: TRBJ1-1; CDR3aa: CASSSNLNTEAFF; CDR3nt: TGCGCCAGCAGTTCAAATTTGAACACTGAAGCTTTCTTT
v_gene: TRBV5-4; d_gene: TRBD1; abundance: few; j_gene: TRBJ1-2; CDR3aa: CASRRDRDYGYTF; CDR3nt: TGTGCCAGCAGACGGGACAGGGACTATGGCTACACCTTC
v_gene: TRBV14; d_gene: .; abundance: .; j_gene: TRBJ1-2; CDR3aa: CASSQGAAPYGYTF; CDR3nt: TGTGCCAGCAGCCAAGGGGCGGCTCCCTATGGCTACACCTTC